This TCR beta chain was obtained from a study of cytotoxic CD8 clonotypes in ibrutinib-treated CLL (dated by TCRdb to 2020 to 2023). Broadly, across the study: The cohort was composed of ten to eleven relapsed/refractory and 15 treatment-naive patients; IGHV unmutated status was identified in about 17 patients. On average, each sample had 255,043 productive templates and approximately 89,000 productive rearrangements. Of the approximately 86 people in the trial, about 27 had longitudinal samples available. All remission and progressive disease samples were collected while patients were still receiving ibrutinib. Cryopreserved peripheral blood mononuclear cells were collected before treatment, at response, and at either disease progression or sustained remission. Samples at response were collected after a median of approximately twelve months of treatment, with a range of about 6 to 40 months. Partial responses were observed in approximately 24 patients and complete responses in 2; after a median follow-up of around 64 months, remission was maintained in approximately 14 patients and progression was observed in some twelve.

Overall study results and their limits: Clonality increased at ibrutinib response, stayed stable in sustained remission, and fell back toward baseline at progression. Lymph node repertoires were not examined, and the timing of sampling was not matched between patients in sustained remission and those whose disease progressed. Public clonotypes were rare and either shrank or stayed stable during treatment, and the rise in clonality at ibrutinib response reflected expansion of private clonotypes. Baseline clonality was found to be higher than that of age-matched healthy donors and was strongly correlated with circulating CD8+ T-cell counts.

V and J are truncated by 5 bases and 5 bases respectively, leaving an intervening sequence of 7 bases. The germline V gene encodes CDR1 SGHRS and CDR2 YFSETQ. The CDR3 runs 11 amino acids, cysteine and phenylalanine included. Only the CDR3 DNA stays, 33 bases, in frame from base 1. This sample's time point label indicates: eleven to twelve months on ibrutinib. For TCR beta library preparation, approximately 2 micrograms of genomic DNA were extracted from the cryopreserved PBMCs. Longitudinal blood samples from CLL patients receiving ibrutinib monotherapy were subjected to high-throughput TCR beta sequencing. The patients were enrolled in a single-center, open-label phase 2 trial of ibrutinib monotherapy. The goal of deep resolution MiSeq sequencing was a depth between 1 in 1 million and 1 in 200,000 T cells, and coverage averaged 10x per clonotype. The immunoSEQ hsTCRB Kit was used to generate TCR beta libraries. The authors processed their data as follows. The data were analyzed with ImmunoSEQ Analyzer and ImmunoSEQ Data Assistant, and V, D and J gene assignments followed IMGT definitions. Clonality, with values ranging from 0 to 1, was calculated as one minus the normalized Shannon entropy of productive rearrangement frequencies. Public clonotype analysis was restricted to overrepresented clonotypes comprising at least 0.05% of each patient's repertoire. About twelve repertoires from age-matched healthy donors, obtained from immuneACCESS, served as clonality controls. TCRdb obtained this table from immuneACCESS and retained in-frame rearrangements with V and J assigned. These tables miss some clones; where compared with another copy, unresolved V genes account for less than half of the shortfall, and the remainder is unexplained. The V and J calls and clone size are taken from that table; D and trimming were inferred from the DNA. The sample contains 60,000 or so clones, approximately 57% of them found a single time. Around 15% of the sample belongs to the ten largest clones.

This clone was observed once. Its binding antigen is unknown. No base qualities exist here, and no much larger clone lies one base off it. The sequences come from PBMCs, collected after 12 months of ibrutinib treatment. The rearranged chain carries TRBV5-1 and TRBJ1-1, with the D segment identity uncertain. This TCR was sampled from a human donor with chronic lymphocytic leukemia. The DNA is as follows: TGCGCCAGCAGGGGGTGGACTGAAGCTTTCTTT. Translated, this is CASRGWTEAFF.